This section outlines one T cell receptor (beta chain) sequence together with its context. Its specificity is not known. V lost 3 bases to trimming and J lost 10 bases, with 10 bases between them. Germline loops: CDR1 SGDLS, CDR2 YYNGEE. This CDR3 is built from 12 residues. This entry is derived from a study of cytomegalovirus exposure and HLA in healthy donors. For the study at large: Earlier, fewer than 140 million unique TCR beta sequences were recovered from about 200 million T cells by an analysis.

Study findings and constraints: TCR beta sequences numbering 15,000 to 20,000 were associated with HLA alleles at 0.05 false discovery rate in a later analysis.

In the PCR, 60 Vbeta and 13 Jbeta primers were used. TCRdb's table, derived via immunoSEQ multiplex PCR, lists solely in-frame clones and lacks some. Of some 270,000 clones listed, roughly 80% are singletons. Sample: PBMCs. The clonotype was recovered from a girl aged 2-10 years in good health and CMV-seronegative. The chain has TRBV9 and TRBJ1-4; D not resolved. CDR3 amino acids: CASSAQAGKLFF. The CDR3 DNA reads TGTGCCAGCAGCGCTCAGGCGGGAAAACTGTTTTTT. Filled out from reference TRBV9 and TRBJ1-4, the complete variable domain reads DSGVTQTPKHLITATGQRVTLRCSPRSGDLSVYWYQQSLDQGLQFLIQYYNGEERAKGNILERFSAQQFPDLHSELNLSSLELGDSALYFCASSAQAGKLFFGSGTQLSVL.